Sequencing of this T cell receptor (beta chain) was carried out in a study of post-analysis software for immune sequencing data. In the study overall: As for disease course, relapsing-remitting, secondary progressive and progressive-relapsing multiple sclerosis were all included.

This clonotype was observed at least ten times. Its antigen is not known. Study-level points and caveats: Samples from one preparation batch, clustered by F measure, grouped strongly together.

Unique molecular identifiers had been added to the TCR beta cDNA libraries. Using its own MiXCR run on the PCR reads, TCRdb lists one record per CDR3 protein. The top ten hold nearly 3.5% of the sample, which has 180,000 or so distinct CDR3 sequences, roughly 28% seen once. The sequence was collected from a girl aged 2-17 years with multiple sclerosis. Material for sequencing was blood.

The DNA for the CDR3 is TGTGCCAGCAGCTTTTCGGGGGGCTCCTACAATGAGCAGTTCTTC. Translating it yields CASSFSGGSYNEQFF. The chain employs TRBV7-9 and TRBJ2-1; 7 nucleotides line up with TRBD2. V lost 3 bases to trimming and J lost 0 bases; unmatched junction nucleotides: 2. CDR1 and CDR2 from the germline V gene are SEHNR and FQNEAQ (reference sequence). The CDR3 totals 15 residues.